This paragraph covers one T cell receptor (beta chain) sequence. V trimming: 6 bases; J trimming: 9 bases; junction bases outside the gene matches: 17. The length of the CDR3 is 15 residues. Germline CDR1 reads DFQATT; CDR2 reads SNEGSKA (reference sequence). TCRdb passed the 5' RACE reads through MiXCR, listing each CDR3 protein once. In the table there are approximately 220,000 distinct CDR3 sequences, roughly 9.4% of which are singletons. The data are from a study of identical twins. The clonotype was recovered from a woman between 18 and 29 years old in good health. V is TRBV20-1 and J is TRBJ1-5, with TRBD1 matching 7 bases. The sample comprised memory (CD45RO+) T cells sorted from blood. The CDR3 loop reads CSAIRGEGARGPQHF. For the CDR3, the DNA is TGCAGTGCGATCAGGGGGGAGGGGGCGCGGGGGCCCCAGCATTTT.